What follows are 15 T cell receptor beta chains derived from one specimen sequenced in a study of cytomegalovirus exposure and HLA in healthy donors. Amplification used 60 Vbeta primers and 13 Jbeta primers. TCRdb's table, derived via immunoSEQ multiplex PCR, lists solely in-frame clones and lacks some. The sample has about 130,000 clones, around 73% seen once; the top ten hold about 4.4%. The sequencing sample was made of PBMCs. These receptors were obtained from a man aged 60-69 years in good health and CMV-seropositive.

V gene TRBV7-3 combines with J gene TRBJ2-5; 11 bases agree with TRBD2. Germline CDR1 and CDR2: SGHTA and FQGTGA. J lost 3 bases, V lost 4 bases, and 7 bases had no gene match. CDR3 length: 16 residues. The CDR3 spells CASSSAPTSGKETQYF. Here the CDR3 DNA reads TGTGCCAGCAGCTCCGCTCCGACTAGCGGGAAAGAGACCCAGTACTTC. The whole variable domain, filled in from reference TRBV7-3 and TRBJ2-5, reads GAGVSQTPSNKVTEKGKYVELRCDPISGHTALYWYRQSLGQGPEFLIYFQGTGAADDSGLPNDRFFAVRPEGSVSTLKIQRTERGDSAVYLCASSSAPTSGKETQYFGPGTRLLVL.

The rearrangement joins TRBV6-6 to TRBJ2-7; TRBD1 agrees at 10 bases. Per germline, CDR1 MNHNY and CDR2 SVGAGI (reference sequence). The CDR3 consists of 13 residues. The trim removed 8 bases at V and 5 bases at J, leaving 6 bases unmatched. The CDR3 DNA follows: TGTGCCAGCTGCAGACAGGGGGCCAACGAGCAGTACTTC. Its protein is CASCRQGANEQYF.

The V gene is TRBV19, the J gene TRBJ2-1, with 8 nucleotides matching TRBD2. This CDR3 has 13 amino acids. From germline, CDR1 is LNHDA and CDR2 SQIVND (reference sequence). After removal of 4 bases from V and 7 bases from J, the junction contained 3 bases not matched to a gene. DNA of the CDR3: TGTGCCAGTAGTACCCGGGGGGGAAATGAGCAGTTCTTC. Translation: CASSTRGGNEQFF.

This clone was detected a few times. The rearrangement uses TRBV5-1 and TRBJ2-7, with unresolved D. Per germline, CDR1 SGHRS and CDR2 YFSETQ. This CDR3 has 14 residues. The V and J ends lost 0 bases and 1 base respectively, with 8 bases between them. The CDR3 region has the DNA TGCGCCAGCAGCTTGGAGCCGGTTTCCTACGAGCAGTACTTC. This encodes CASSLEPVSYEQYF.

This clone was observed a handful of times. The chain combines TRBV15 with TRBJ2-7, with 10 positions matching TRBD2. J lost 3 bases, V lost 0 bases, and 2 bases had no gene match. Germline V gives CDR1 LNHNV, CDR2 YYDKDF (reference sequence). The CDR3 extends over 15 amino acids. The CDR3 nucleotides read TGTGCCACCAGCAGAGATAGACTAGCGGGCTACGAGCAGTACTTC. It translates to CATSRDRLAGYEQYF.

This clone was detected only a few times. CDR3 protein: CASSLFGGAVDTQYF. CDR3 coding DNA: TGTGCCAGCAGCTTATTTGGGGGGGCTGTAGATACGCAGTATTTT. The chain is built from TRBV7-3 and TRBJ2-3, with D perhaps TRBD2 (7 bases). Trimming took off 2 bases at V and 5 bases at J, with 14 bases between the two ends. Germline V gene data show CDR1 as SGHTA and CDR2 as FQGTGA. The CDR3 covers 15 residues.

This chain connects TRBV6-5 to TRBJ2-1; no definite D call. Germline-derived CDR1 and CDR2 are MNHEY and SVGAGI. The CDR3 has 11 residues. Trimming took off 9 bases at V and 0 bases at J, with 3 bases between the two ends. The CDR3 loop reads CASLSYNEQFF. CDR3 bases: TGTGCCAGTCTCTCCTACAATGAGCAGTTCTTC.

The rearrangement joins TRBV19 to TRBJ2-7; 8 nucleotides align to TRBD1. V shed 3 bases, J shed 5 bases, and the junction held 3 bases outside the gene matches. The CDR3 spans 13 residues. CDR1 LNHDA and CDR2 SQIVND come from the germline V gene (reference sequence). The CDR3 protein is CASSIQGANEQYF. CDR3 DNA: TGTGCCAGTAGTATCCAGGGGGCTAACGAGCAGTACTTC.

The chain links TRBV5-4 to TRBJ2-3; TRBD2 matches at 7 bases. With V trimmed by 1 base and J by 4 bases, 9 bases remained unmatched. In germline, CDR1 is SGHNT, CDR2 YYREEE (reference sequence). This CDR3 contains 16 residues. The CDR3 DNA follows: TGTGCCAGCAGCTTGTGGTCAAGCGGGGAGTCAGATACGCAGTATTTT. Its translation is CASSLWSSGESDTQYF.

This clone occurred many times. This chain uses TRBV4-1 with TRBJ1-6; D uncertain. V was shortened by 3 bases and J by 10 bases, with 22 bases between the two germline ends. The CDR3 has 17 amino acids. Per the germline V gene, CDR1 is MGHRA and CDR2 is YSYEKL. The CDR3 nucleotides read TGCGCCAGCAGCCAGGACCCCCCCCCGGGGAGTAACTCACCCCTCCACTTT. Translating gives CASSQDPPPGSNSPLHF.

This clone was recorded a few times. V and J are TRBV30 and TRBJ1-1, with D maybe TRBD1 (6 bases). CDR1 and CDR2 from the germline V gene are GTSNPN and SVGIG (reference sequence). The CDR3 extends over 11 amino acids. The germline V and J ends were trimmed by 4 bases and 14 bases, with 17 bases remaining between them. CDR3 bases: TGTGCCTGGACAGAGGGGAAACAGGGATTCTTT. The encoded protein is CAWTEGKQGFF.

This chain links TRBV4-1 with TRBJ2-7, with no clear D. Germline-derived CDR1 and CDR2 are MGHRA and YSYEKL. This CDR3 is built from 14 residues. Trimming pared 0 bases from V and 2 bases from J, leaving 8 bases between. CDR3 DNA sequence: TGCGCCAGCAGCCAAGATCGCCAGACCTACGAGCAGTACTTC. The encoded protein is CASSQDRQTYEQYF.

A word on this clone: An end of the junction differs from the germline gene, which may be a read error. The chain carries TRBV2 and TRBJ1-6, with D uncertain. The CDR3 sequence is 14 residues long. Germline loops: CDR1 SNHLY, CDR2 FYNNEI. Here the CDR3 reads CVSSDWAPNSPLHF. CDR3 DNA sequence: TGTGTCAGCAGTGACTGGGCCCCGAATTCACCCCTCCACTTT.

This clone came up once. V and J are TRBV19 and TRBJ2-7, with D tentatively TRBD2 (6 bases). V was cut by 7 bases and J by 0 bases, with 13 bases left in between. The CDR3 has 14 amino acids. The germline V gene has CDR1 LNHDA and CDR2 SQIVND (reference sequence). The CDR3, as DNA: TGTGCCAGTATTGGCGGGGAGAGCTCCTACGAGCAGTACTTC. Its translation: CASIGGESSYEQYF.

This sequence joins TRBV5-4 and TRBJ2-5, with D perhaps matching TRBD1 (5 bases). The germline V gene encodes CDR1 SGHNT and CDR2 YYREEE (reference sequence). The germline V and J ends were trimmed by 5 bases and 3 bases, with 14 bases remaining between them. This CDR3 is built from 14 residues. For the CDR3, the DNA is TGTGCCAGCAGGCCCAGCATAGGGGAAGAGACCCAGTACTTC. This codes for CASRPSIGEETQYF.